The 7 T cell receptor beta chains given below trace back to one sample, sequenced in a study of shared clonotypes between healthy human individuals. Profiled with immunoSEQ multiplex PCR; TCRdb holds only in-frame clones, not every one. Among roughly 500,000 clones listed, roughly 83% were seen once. The material sequenced was PBMCs. The receptors derive from a woman in her forties in good health. Some clones in this sample may be carry-over from other donors' samples.

The chain carries TRBV5-1 and TRBJ2-1; a possible D gene is TRBD1 (6 bases). Germline values: CDR1 SGHRS, CDR2 YFSETQ. Trimming pared 0 bases from V and 0 bases from J, leaving 10 bases between. The CDR3 length is 16 residues. Written as DNA, the CDR3 is TGCGCCAGCAGCTTGGAGGCAGGGGTCTCCTACAATGAGCAGTTCTTC. It encodes CASSLEAGVSYNEQFF. Variable domain in full (rest from reference TRBV5-1 and TRBJ2-1): KAGVTQTPRYLIKTRGQQVTLSCSPISGHRSVSWYQQTPGQGLQFLFEYFSETQRNKGNFPGRFSGRQFSNSRSEMNVSTLELGDSALYLCASSLEAGVSYNEQFFGPGTRLTVL.

A few counts support this clone. This chain links TRBV18 with TRBJ2-1; TRBD2 matches 7 bases. Per germline, CDR1 KGHSH and CDR2 LQKENI. The CDR3 is 16 residues long. The ends lost 5 bases at V and 2 bases at J; junction bases unmatched: 9. The CDR3 DNA reads as TGTGCCAGCTCAGGGGGACGTGCGGGAGCCTACAATGAGCAGTTCTTC. Translating it yields CASSGGRAGAYNEQFF.

This clone was detected ten times or more. The chain is built from TRBV5-1 and TRBJ2-5; D gene ambiguous. V lost 4 bases and J 5 bases, leaving 15 bases between the germline ends. The germline CDR1 and CDR2 sequences are SGHRS and YFSETQ. CDR3 size: 14 residues. The CDR3 DNA follows: TGCGCCAGCAGCCCGGCTCTCTCTGGGGAGACCCAGTACTTC. Its protein is CASSPALSGETQYF.

V and J are TRBV7-9 and TRBJ2-3; D perhaps matches TRBD2 (6 bases). V was pared by 6 bases and J by 14 bases, with 21 bases between. Germline CDR1 and CDR2: SEHNR and FQNEAQ (reference sequence). CDR3 length: 13 amino acids. The CDR3 spells CASSYGLTDIVYF. Written as DNA, the CDR3 is TGTGCCAGCAGTTATGGACTAACCGATATTGTGTATTTT.

The genes are TRBV7-3 and TRBJ2-5; D gene uncertain. The ends were cut back, 5 bases at V and 5 bases at J, with 15 bases in the middle. Germline V gene lookup returns CDR1 SGHTA and CDR2 FQGTGA. There are 14 residues in the CDR3. In nucleotides, the CDR3 is TGTGCCAGCAGCCCCCACCTAGGGTGGGAGACCCAGTACTTC. Encoded protein: CASSPHLGWETQYF.

The V call is TRBV7-6, the J call TRBJ1-1; D gene uncertain. The V gene's germline CDR1 is SGHVS and CDR2 FNYEAQ. The CDR3 covers 14 residues. The V end lost 1 base, the J end lost 1 base, and 7 bases lay between the germline ends. The chain's CDR3 is CASSLGMGNTEAFF. The CDR3 DNA reads as TGTGCCAGCAGCTTAGGGATGGGGAACACTGAAGCTTTCTTT. Together with reference TRBV7-6 and TRBJ1-1, the CDR3 gives the full variable domain: GAGVSQSPRYKVTKRGQDVALRCDPISGHVSLYWYRQALGQGPEFLTYFNYEAQQDKSGLPNDRFSAERPEGSISTLTIQRTEQRDSAMYRCASSLGMGNTEAFFGQGTRLTVV.

The rearrangement links TRBV9 to TRBJ2-5; 9 bases fit TRBD2. The ends lost 0 bases at V and 5 bases at J; junction bases unmatched: 8. Germline V gene lookup returns CDR1 SGDLS and CDR2 YYNGEE. The CDR3 has 16 amino acids. The CDR3 here is CASSVDAGGPGETQYF. The CDR3 DNA reads TGTGCCAGCAGCGTAGATGCGGGAGGGCCGGGCGAGACCCAGTACTTC.